What follows are 21 T cell receptor beta chains derived from one specimen sequenced in a study of regulatory T cells in long-lasting Graves disease. This sample's time point: persistent/refractory GD, antithyroid drugs over 5 years with positive TRAb. RNA extracted from PBMCs served as the sequencing template. Construction of the TCR beta libraries employed iRepertoire HTBI primers in conjunction with Arm-PCR of CDR3 regions. TCRdb analysed the multiplex PCR reads with MiXCR anew, one entry per CDR3 protein. The sample records roughly 400,000 distinct CDR3 sequences, around 20% being singletons. The specimen was peripheral blood mononuclear cells (PBMCs), collected when the disease was refractory, from a patient treated with antithyroid drugs. These receptors originate from a female donor with Graves disease.

This clonotype has at least ten counts. This sequence joins TRBV11-2 and TRBJ2-7; 8 bases are shared with TRBD2. With 2 bases clipped from V and 2 bases from J, the junction kept 11 bases outside the gene matches. This CDR3 has 17 residues. Germline loops: CDR1 SGHAT, CDR2 FQNNGV. CDR3 in DNA: TGTGCCAGCAGCTTAAATTTGTGGCGGGAGGTGCCCTACGAGCAGTACTTC. Translated: CASSLNLWREVPYEQYF.

This chain joins TRBV5-4 and TRBJ2-7; maybe TRBD2 (5 bases). Trimming removed 4 bases from V and 7 bases from J, with 15 bases in between. Per the germline V gene, CDR1 is SGHNT and CDR2 is YYREEE (reference sequence). This CDR3 spans 13 amino acids. CDR3 region: CASSIRGGREQYF. The CDR3 region has the DNA TGTGCCAGCAGCATTCGTGGTGGGAGAGAGCAGTACTTC.

J is TRBJ2-3 and V is TRBV7-2; D unresolved. The germline CDR1 and CDR2 sequences are SGHTA and FQGNSA. V was trimmed by 6 bases and J by 0 bases, leaving 10 bases between them. The CDR3 has 14 residues. In DNA, the CDR3 is TGTGCCAGCAGTTTCGAACCTAGCACAGATACGCAGTATTTT. Its translation: CASSFEPSTDTQYF.

This clonotype was seen at least ten times. J is TRBJ2-2 and V is TRBV12-3 or TRBV12-4; unclear D gene. The ends were cut back, 1 base at V and 3 bases at J, with 9 bases in the middle. The CDR3 has 15 residues. CDR3 amino acids: CASSLGRTDTGELFF. The DNA for the CDR3 is TGTGCCAGCAGTTTAGGTCGTACGGACACCGGGGAGCTGTTTTTT.

This clonotype came up a few times. The chain combines TRBV5-4 with TRBJ2-5, with TRBD2 matching over 7 bases. CDR1 SGHNT and CDR2 YYREEE come from the germline V gene (reference sequence). The J segment lost 2 bases and the V segment lost 6 bases, leaving 4 bases of the junction unmatched. This CDR3 contains 13 residues. CDR3 in amino acids: CASTAGVQETQYF. The CDR3, as DNA: TGTGCCAGCACCGCGGGGGTTCAAGAGACCCAGTACTTC.

The genes are TRBV20-1 and TRBJ2-7; no reliable D call. The germline V and J ends were trimmed by 7 bases and 0 bases, with 13 bases remaining between them. Germline CDR1 and CDR2: DFQATT and SNEGSKA (reference sequence). The CDR3 totals 13 residues. The CDR3 DNA sequence: TGCAGTGTATACGGTGGAACCTCCTACGAGCAGTACTTC. Amino acid sequence: CSVYGGTSYEQYF.

As regards this clonotype: This may come from a read error, since a much larger clone is one base off. The rearrangement links TRBV12-3 or TRBV12-4 to TRBJ2-7, with 10 bases aligning to TRBD1. Trimming cost V 9 bases and J 9 bases; bases outside gene matches: 8. The CDR3 extends over 12 amino acids. The CDR3: CASGQGVGGQYF. In DNA form, the CDR3 reads TGTGCCAGTGGACAGGGGGTAGGTGGGCAGTACTTC.

This clonotype has a single count. A read error is possible here, since a much larger clone lies one base away. This chain links TRBV27 with TRBJ2-5, with 7 bases identical to TRBD2. Per germline, CDR1 MNHEY and CDR2 SMNVEV (reference sequence). The CDR3 extends over 13 amino acids. V was pared by 5 bases and J by 7 bases, with 7 bases of the junction left unmatched. CDR3 region: CASSPRWGGTQYF. Here the CDR3 DNA reads TGTGCCAGCAGTCCGCGGTGGGGGGGGACCCAGTACTTC.

The genes are TRBV14 and TRBJ2-7, with D unresolved. Germline CDR1 and CDR2: SGHDN and FVKESK. Trimming took 4 bases from V and 0 from J, leaving 16 bases between them. The CDR3 loop spans 16 amino acids. In DNA form, the CDR3 reads TGTGCCAGCAGCCGTAGACCCGGCAGGCGCTCCTACGAGCAGTACTTC. Its protein product is CASSRRPGRRSYEQYF.

This clonotype showed up just a few times. The V call is TRBV13, the J call TRBJ2-7; 8 positions agree with TRBD1. This CDR3 is 15 amino acids long. V was pared by 5 bases and J by 3 bases, with 9 bases of the junction left unmatched. Germline values: CDR1 PRHDT, CDR2 FYEKMQ (reference sequence). The CDR3: CASSPGQGEYYEQYF. The CDR3 DNA reads as TGTGCCAGCAGCCCAGGACAGGGAGAATACTACGAGCAGTACTTC.

This clonotype was recorded at least ten times. The V and J genes are TRBV6-2 or TRBV6-3 and TRBJ1-2; a weak D match, TRBD1 (6 bases). This CDR3 comprises 13 residues. V gave up 0 bases and J gave up 6 bases, with 8 bases separating them. The germline gives CDR1 MNHEY, CDR2 SVGEGT. DNA for the CDR3: TGTGCCAGCAGTTACTCCTGGACAGATGGCTACACCTTC. Translating it yields CASSYSWTDGYTF.

With regard to this clonotype: An end of the junction differs from the germline gene, which may be a read error. The chain couples TRBV7-8 to TRBJ1-3, with TRBD1 matching 7 bases. Germline CDR1 reads SGHVS; CDR2 reads FQNEAQ. This CDR3 region has 14 residues. The CDR3: CASSRDRVGNTLYF. CDR3 nucleotide sequence: TGTGCCAGCAGCCGCGACAGGGTAGGAAACACCTTATATTTT.

This clonotype was counted many times. CDR3 sequence reads: CASSEATSGTGANVLTF. CDR3 bases: TGTGCCAGCAGTGAAGCGACTTCGGGGACTGGGGCCAACGTCCTGACTTTC. The chain joins TRBV2 to TRBJ2-6; a weak D match, TRBD2 (5 bases). This CDR3 has 17 amino acids. In germline, CDR1 is SNHLY, CDR2 FYNNEI. V lost 0 bases and J lost 2, with 11 bases in between.

Ten or more counts support this clonotype. The V and J genes are TRBV29-1 and TRBJ1-1; D unresolved. CDR1 is SQVTM, CDR2 ANQGSEA, per germline. V lost 3 bases and J lost 1, with 9 bases in between. CDR3 length: 13 residues. Written as DNA, the CDR3 is TGCAGCGTTGAGATCGGCAAGAACACTGAAGCTTTCTTT. This gives the protein CSVEIGKNTEAFF.

The genes are TRBV18 and TRBJ1-1; TRBD1 is a possible D gene (5 bases). V was pared by 6 bases and J by 6 bases, with 17 bases between. Germline loops: CDR1 KGHSH, CDR2 LQKENI. CDR3 length: 14 residues. The CDR3 sequence: CASSLFGAQSEAFF. CDR3 in DNA: TGTGCCAGCTCTCTCTTTGGGGCGCAATCTGAAGCTTTCTTT. Combining the CDR3 with reference TRBV18 and TRBJ1-1 gives the whole variable domain NAGVMQNPRHLVRRRGQEARLRCSPMKGHSHVYWYRQLPEEGLKFMVYLQKENIIDESGMPKERFSAEFPKEGPSILRIQQVVRGDSAAYFCASSLFGAQSEAFFGQGTRLTVV.

This clonotype came up a few times. The chain combines TRBV6-2 or TRBV6-3 with TRBJ1-2; D is uncertain. The germline V gene encodes CDR1 MNHEY and CDR2 SVGEGT. This CDR3 is built from 12 residues. Trimming pared 3 bases from V and 13 bases from J, leaving 15 bases between. This CDR3 is CASSYWQKDCTF. As DNA, the CDR3 is TGTGCCAGCAGTTATTGGCAGAAGGACTGCACCTTC.

This clonotype came up many times. The chain recombines TRBV6-1 with TRBJ2-5; D assignment may be TRBD1 or TRBD2 (6 bases each). The CDR3 is 14 residues long. V dropped 6 bases and J dropped 0 bases, with 11 bases sitting between them. CDR1 and CDR2 from the germline V gene are MNHNS and SASEGT. The CDR3 region is CASSRGLYQETQYF. Written as DNA, the CDR3 is TGTGCCAGCAGCCGGGGGCTTTACCAAGAGACCCAGTACTTC.

This clonotype was seen repeatedly, ten times or more. The chain recombines TRBV7-9 with TRBJ2-5; no definite D call. The CDR3 length is 11 residues. The germline V and J ends were trimmed by 3 bases and 5 bases, with 4 bases remaining between them. The germline V gene encodes CDR1 SEHNR and CDR2 FQNEAQ (reference sequence). The CDR3 loop is CASSFSETQYF. The CDR3 coding sequence is TGTGCCAGCAGCTTCTCGGAGACCCAGTACTTC.

The table lists this clonotype with many counts. The chain links TRBV7-9 to TRBJ2-5; D is undetermined. V was pared by 5 bases and J by 0 bases, with 10 bases between. Germline V gene lookup returns CDR1 SEHNR and CDR2 FQNEAQ (reference sequence). The CDR3 has 14 amino acids. The CDR3 coding sequence is TGTGCCAGCAGCGAGAAGGCGTACCAAGAGACCCAGTACTTC. It yields the protein CASSEKAYQETQYF.

The chain is built from TRBV25-1 and TRBJ2-2; TRBD2 agrees at 9 bases. J was trimmed by 1 base and V by 6 bases; bases with no gene match: 6. The CDR3 has 16 residues. Germline V gives CDR1 MGHDK, CDR2 SYGVNS. CDR3 coding DNA: TGTGCCAGCAGGGAGAGCGGGAGGCTGAACACCGGGGAGCTGTTTTTT. It specifies CASRESGRLNTGELFF. The whole variable domain, remainder taken from reference TRBV25-1 and TRBJ2-2, is EADIYQTPRYLVIGTGKKITLECSQTMGHDKMYWYQQDPGMELHLIHYSYGVNSTEKGDLSSESTVSRIRTEHFPLTLESARPSHTSQYLCASRESGRLNTGELFFGEGSRLTVL.

This clonotype was detected a few times. The chain couples TRBV7-9 to TRBJ2-7; D is uncertain. With 1 base removed from V and 7 bases from J, the gap between germline ends came to 5 bases. This CDR3 is 11 amino acids long. Germline V gene lookup returns CDR1 SEHNR and CDR2 FQNEAQ (reference sequence). The DNA of the CDR3 is TGTGCCAGCAGCTTAGGAATGGAGCAGTACTTC. Its protein product is CASSLGMEQYF.